The 23 T cell receptor beta chains below were found in one sample sequenced in a study of PD-L1 blockade in urothelial cancer. Time point specified: pretreatment peripheral blood. Clones were read by immunoSEQ multiplex PCR, and TCRdb kept only the in-frame ones, dropping some. The top ten clones hold over 12% of a sample with some 50,000 clones, roughly 89% of them seen once. Material: PBMCs, obtained around atezolizumab (anti-PD-L1) treatment. The receptor set was obtained from an older woman with urothelial cancer.

The genes are TRBV14 and TRBJ2-3; 8 nucleotides align to TRBD2. Germline V gives CDR1 SGHDN, CDR2 FVKESK. The CDR3 has 17 amino acids. Losses at the gene ends were 1 base for V and 5 bases for J; bases not matched to a gene: 11. DNA for the CDR3: TGTGCCAGCAGCCAAGGAACTGGCGGGAGCGGGGGAGATACGCAGTATTTT. Translating it yields CASSQGTGGSGGDTQYF.

This sequence joins TRBV19 and TRBJ2-1; D possibly corresponds to TRBD2 (6 bases). The V and J ends lost 3 bases and 0 bases respectively, with 12 bases between them. Germline lookup yields CDR1 LNHDA and CDR2 SQIVND (reference sequence). There are 16 residues in the CDR3. The CDR3 DNA reads TGTGCCAGTAGTATTCCCCGGGGGAGCTCCTACAATGAGCAGTTCTTC. This sequence encodes CASSIPRGSSYNEQFF.

This sequence joins TRBV7-6 and TRBJ1-2; 12 nucleotides match TRBD1. CDR1 is SGHVS and CDR2 is FNYEAQ in the germline V gene. The CDR3 totals 14 residues. V dropped 5 bases and J dropped 7; count of bases not matched to a gene: 5. This CDR3 is CASSTGQGASGYTF. Here the CDR3 DNA reads TGTGCCAGCAGCACGGGACAGGGGGCTAGTGGCTACACCTTC.

DNA of the CDR3: TGCGCCAGCAGTCGAACAGGGGTTAGCAATCAGCCCCAGCATTTT. This encodes CASSRTGVSNQPQHF. This chain links TRBV4-1 with TRBJ1-5; 7 nucleotides match TRBD1. After removal of 6 bases from V and 0 bases from J, the junction contained 5 bases not matched to a gene. The CDR3 runs to 15 residues. The germline V gene has CDR1 MGHRA and CDR2 YSYEKL.

This rearrangement joins TRBV5-1 to TRBJ2-6; TRBD1 matches 8 bases. Germline V lookup: CDR1 SGHRS, CDR2 YFSETQ. V dropped 3 bases and J dropped 2; count of bases not matched to a gene: 16. CDR3 length equals 20 residues. CDR3 region: CASSSVIGTGSLAGANVLTF. CDR3 DNA: TGCGCCAGCAGCTCAGTGATCGGGACAGGCAGTTTGGCTGGGGCCAACGTCCTGACTTTC.

CDR3 sequence (DNA): TGTGCCAGCAGCTCGGGGCAGCTAGCGGTCTACAATGAGCAGTTCTTC. This encodes CASSSGQLAVYNEQFF. The J gene is TRBJ2-1, the V gene TRBV5-4, with 7 nucleotides matching TRBD2. Germline lookup yields CDR1 SGHNT and CDR2 YYREEE (reference sequence). There are 16 residues in the CDR3. J gave up 3 bases and V 3 bases, and 9 bases lay outside the gene matches.

This chain uses TRBV7-3 with TRBJ2-3; 10 bases agree with TRBD1. Germline values: CDR1 SGHTA, CDR2 FQGTGA. The trim removed 5 bases at V and 1 base at J, leaving 6 bases unmatched. The CDR3 extends over 16 amino acids. This chain's CDR3 is CASSHGQGEGTDTQYF. The CDR3 region has the DNA TGTGCCAGCAGCCATGGACAGGGGGAGGGCACAGATACGCAGTATTTT.

This clone was observed once. J is TRBJ2-1 and V is TRBV29-1; 11 bases fit TRBD2. The CDR3 is 15 residues long. Trimming removed 2 bases from V and 6 bases from J; junction bases left unmatched: 6. CDR1 and CDR2 from the germline V gene are SQVTM and ANQGSEA. The CDR3 loop reads CSVELLAGGRNEQFF. The CDR3 DNA follows: TGCAGCGTTGAACTCCTAGCGGGGGGACGCAATGAGCAGTTCTTC.

J is TRBJ2-5 and V is TRBV5-1, with 8 bases fitting TRBD2. The V gene's germline CDR1 is SGHRS and CDR2 YFSETQ. Unmatched junction bases numbered 9, after V lost 4 bases and J lost 7 bases. The CDR3 covers 14 residues. The CDR3 loop reads CASSPMGLDGTQYF. In nucleotides, the CDR3 is TGCGCCAGCAGCCCCATGGGACTAGATGGGACCCAGTACTTC.

The chain is built from TRBV2 and TRBJ2-7; D unresolved. The V gene's germline CDR1 is SNHLY and CDR2 FYNNEI. Trimming cost V 4 bases and J 4 bases, with 5 bases left between them. The CDR3 runs 11 residues. The CDR3 loop is CASSVKYEQYF. DNA for the CDR3: TGTGCCAGCAGTGTCAAATACGAGCAGTACTTC.

The genes are TRBV5-6 and TRBJ1-2, with 9 positions matching TRBD1. The CDR3 loop spans 17 amino acids. Germline CDR1 SGHDT, CDR2 YYEEEE. V was clipped by 4 bases and J by 4 bases; unmatched bases: 14. The CDR3 sequence is CASSIWTGATQLYGYTF. CDR3 bases: TGTGCCAGCAGCATCTGGACAGGGGCCACTCAACTCTATGGCTACACCTTC.

This clone turned up a few times. V and J are TRBV14 and TRBJ2-7, with 12 bases fitting TRBD2. V dropped 1 base and J dropped 0; count of bases not matched to a gene: 4. This CDR3 has 17 residues. Germline CDR1 and CDR2: SGHDN and FVKESK. The CDR3 coding sequence is TGTGCCAGCAGCCAAGGACTAGCGGGAGCAAGCTCCTACGAGCAGTACTTC. Its protein product is CASSQGLAGASSYEQYF.

The chain is built from TRBV7-3 and TRBJ2-5; D is perhaps TRBD2 (7 bases). The CDR3 runs to 14 residues. Germline V gene lookup returns CDR1 SGHTA and CDR2 FQGTGA. The V and J ends lost 6 bases and 0 bases respectively, with 11 bases between them. The CDR3, as DNA: TGTGCCAGCAGTGAGGGGGGGTACCAAGAGACCCAGTACTTC. Its translation: CASSEGGYQETQYF.

The gene calls are TRBV7-6 and TRBJ2-7; D might be TRBD1 (6 bases). The CDR3 is 15 amino acids. CDR1 and CDR2 (germline): SGHVS, FNYEAQ. Deletions cut 5 bases from V and 2 bases from J, with 16 bases between. The CDR3 nucleotides read TGTGCCAGCAGCCCCGGACAGTCTACGGCCTACGAGCAGTACTTC. Translating it yields CASSPGQSTAYEQYF.

The chain uses TRBV6-6 and TRBJ1-1; TRBD1 matches 7 bases. The CDR3 covers 14 residues. The germline gives CDR1 MNHNY, CDR2 SVGAGI (reference sequence). The V segment lost 5 bases and the J segment 4 bases; nucleotides outside the gene matches: 7. In nucleotides, the CDR3 is TGTGCCAGCAGTGATGGACAGGCCTTCACTGAAGCTTTCTTT. Its translation is CASSDGQAFTEAFF.

This clone was recorded once. The V call is TRBV4-2, the J call TRBJ1-4; 8 bases are shared with TRBD1. V gave up 2 bases and J gave up 2 bases; unmatched junction bases: 10. The CDR3 spans 18 residues. Germline lookup yields CDR1 LGHNA and CDR2 YNFKEQ. DNA of the CDR3: TGTGCCAGCAGCCAACCCGACAGGGGAGGTGCGACTAATGAAAAACTGTTTTTT. Translated, it gives CASSQPDRGGATNEKLFF.

The chain carries TRBV6-6 and TRBJ2-7, with a possible D match to TRBD1 (5 bases). The CDR3 covers 13 residues. CDR1 and CDR2 from the germline V gene are MNHNY and SVGAGI (reference sequence). The ends were cut back, 6 bases at V and 1 base at J, with 10 bases in the middle. The CDR3, as DNA: TGTGCCAGCAGACCCCAGGGATCCTACGAGCAGTACTTC. This encodes CASRPQGSYEQYF.

This clone was seen at least ten times. The chain couples TRBV11-2 to TRBJ2-1, with D maybe TRBD2 (7 bases). The CDR3 sequence is 15 residues long. Germline CDR1 and CDR2: SGHAT and FQNNGV. V shed 3 bases and J shed 4 bases, with 13 bases lying between them. Here the CDR3 DNA reads TGTGCCAGCAGCTTCAGAGGGGGGGGTTACAATGAGCAGTTCTTC. Translating gives CASSFRGGGYNEQFF.

This rearrangement joins TRBV18 to TRBJ2-2; 10 nucleotides align to TRBD1. The length of the CDR3 is 17 residues. Per the germline V gene, CDR1 is KGHSH and CDR2 is LQKENI. Unmatched junction bases numbered 8, after V lost 1 base and J lost 6 bases. Written as DNA, the CDR3 is TGTGCCAGCTCACCACGATTGACAGGGGGCGCGCCCGGGGAGCTGTTTTTT. This gives the protein CASSPRLTGGAPGELFF.

This clone was seen a few times. The genes are TRBV19 and TRBJ1-2; no reliable D call. Germline V gene sequence: CDR1 LNHDA, CDR2 SQIVND (reference sequence). V was trimmed by 4 bases and J by 7 bases, leaving 13 bases between them. This CDR3 is 13 amino acids long. CDR3 residues: CASSTAGFRGYTF. CDR3 coding DNA: TGTGCCAGTAGTACGGCAGGATTTCGTGGCTACACCTTC.

V is TRBV9 and J is TRBJ1-1, with D hard to call. This CDR3 comprises 14 residues. The V end was cut by 0 bases, the J end by 1 base, with 7 bases between. Germline-derived CDR1 and CDR2 are SGDLS and YYNGEE. The CDR3 region is CASSVGPENTEAFF. The CDR3 nucleotides read TGTGCCAGCAGCGTAGGGCCAGAGAACACTGAAGCTTTCTTT.

V gene TRBV7-8 combines with J gene TRBJ1-5; a weak D match, TRBD1 (6 bases). V dropped 7 bases and J dropped 0 bases, with 16 bases sitting between them. CDR1 and CDR2 from the germline V gene are SGHVS and FQNEAQ. This CDR3 contains 16 residues. The CDR3 nucleotides read TGTGCCAGCACCCTTAGCCCGACAGGTAGCAATCAGCCCCAGCATTTT. This encodes CASTLSPTGSNQPQHF.

The chain links TRBV15 to TRBJ1-5; TRBD1 agrees at 8 bases. Trimming at V came to 0 bases and at J to 2 bases, leaving 3 bases not matched to a gene. Germline assignment: CDR1 LNHNV and CDR2 YYDKDF (reference sequence). This CDR3 has 16 residues. CDR3 DNA: TGTGCCACCAGCAGAGATGTGGGACAGGGCAATCAGCCCCAGCATTTT. Translation: CATSRDVGQGNQPQHF.